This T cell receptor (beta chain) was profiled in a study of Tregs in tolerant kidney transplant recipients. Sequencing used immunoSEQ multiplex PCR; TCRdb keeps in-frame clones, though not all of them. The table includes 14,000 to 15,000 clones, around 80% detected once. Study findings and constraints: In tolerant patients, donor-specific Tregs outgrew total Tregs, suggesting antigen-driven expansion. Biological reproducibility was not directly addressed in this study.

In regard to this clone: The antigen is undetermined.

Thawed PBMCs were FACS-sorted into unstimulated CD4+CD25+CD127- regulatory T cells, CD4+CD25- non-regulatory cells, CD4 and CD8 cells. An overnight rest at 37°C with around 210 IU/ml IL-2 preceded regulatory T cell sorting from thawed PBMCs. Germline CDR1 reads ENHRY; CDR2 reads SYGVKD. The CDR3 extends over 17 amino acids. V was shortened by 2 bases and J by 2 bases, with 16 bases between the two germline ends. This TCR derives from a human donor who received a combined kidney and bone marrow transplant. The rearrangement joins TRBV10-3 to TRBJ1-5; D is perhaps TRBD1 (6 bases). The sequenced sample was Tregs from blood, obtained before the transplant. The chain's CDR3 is CAISEVQGPKGNQPQHF. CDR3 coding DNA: TGTGCCATCAGTGAGGTACAGGGACCGAAGGGCAATCAGCCCCAGCATTTT.